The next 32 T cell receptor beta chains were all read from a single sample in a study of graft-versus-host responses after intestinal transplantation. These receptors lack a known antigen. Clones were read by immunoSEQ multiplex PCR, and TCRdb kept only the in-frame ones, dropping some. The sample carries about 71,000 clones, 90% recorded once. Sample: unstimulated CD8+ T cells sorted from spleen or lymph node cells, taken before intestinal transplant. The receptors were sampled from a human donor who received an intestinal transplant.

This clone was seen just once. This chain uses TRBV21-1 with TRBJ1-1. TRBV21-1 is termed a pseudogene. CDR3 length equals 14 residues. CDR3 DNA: TGTGCCAGCAGCAAAGTAGCCACAACCTCTGAAGCTTTCTTT. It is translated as CASSKVATTSEAFF.

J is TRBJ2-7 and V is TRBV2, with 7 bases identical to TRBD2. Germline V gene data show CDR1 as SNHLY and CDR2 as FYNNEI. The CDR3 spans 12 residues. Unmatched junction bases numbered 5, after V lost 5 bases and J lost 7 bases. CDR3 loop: CASSSWRGEQYF. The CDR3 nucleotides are TGTGCCAGCAGTTCCTGGCGGGGGGAGCAGTACTTC.

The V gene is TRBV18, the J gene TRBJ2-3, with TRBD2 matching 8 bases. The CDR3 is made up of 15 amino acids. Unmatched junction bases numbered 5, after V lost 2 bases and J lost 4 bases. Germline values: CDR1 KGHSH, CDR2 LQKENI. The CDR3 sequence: CASSPDAGGPDTQYF. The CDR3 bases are TGTGCCAGCTCACCAGACGCGGGGGGTCCAGATACGCAGTATTTT.

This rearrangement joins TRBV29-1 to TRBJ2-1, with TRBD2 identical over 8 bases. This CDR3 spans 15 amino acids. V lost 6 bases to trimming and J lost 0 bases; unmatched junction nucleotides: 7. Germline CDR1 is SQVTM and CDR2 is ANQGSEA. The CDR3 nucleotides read TGCAGCGTCTATGCGGGGGGCAGCTCCTACAATGAGCAGTTCTTC. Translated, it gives CSVYAGGSSYNEQFF.

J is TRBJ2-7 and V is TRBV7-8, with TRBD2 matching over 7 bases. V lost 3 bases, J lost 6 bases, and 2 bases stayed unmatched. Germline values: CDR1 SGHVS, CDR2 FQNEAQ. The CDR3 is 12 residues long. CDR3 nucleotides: TGTGCCAGCAGCTTGGCTAGCGGCGAGCAGTACTTC. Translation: CASSLASGEQYF.

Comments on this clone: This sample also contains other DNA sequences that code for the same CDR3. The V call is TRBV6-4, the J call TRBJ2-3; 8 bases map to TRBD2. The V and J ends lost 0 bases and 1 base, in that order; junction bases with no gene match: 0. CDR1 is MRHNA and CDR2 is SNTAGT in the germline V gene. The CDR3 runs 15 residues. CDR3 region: CASSDSSGGTDTQYF. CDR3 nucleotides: TGTGCCAGCAGTGACTCTAGCGGGGGCACAGATACGCAGTATTTT.

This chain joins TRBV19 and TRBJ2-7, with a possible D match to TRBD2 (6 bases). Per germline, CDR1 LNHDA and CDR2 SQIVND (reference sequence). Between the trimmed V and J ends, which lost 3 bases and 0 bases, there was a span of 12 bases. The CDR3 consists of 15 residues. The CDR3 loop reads CASSIFLGSSYEQYF. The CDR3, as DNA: TGTGCCAGTAGTATTTTTCTCGGGAGCTCCTACGAGCAGTACTTC.

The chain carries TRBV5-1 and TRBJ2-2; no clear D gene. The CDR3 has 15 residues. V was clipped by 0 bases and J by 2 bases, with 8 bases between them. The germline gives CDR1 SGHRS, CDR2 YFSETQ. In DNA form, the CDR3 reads TGCGCCAGCAGCTTGGTGGCGGTAAACACCGGGGAGCTGTTTTTT. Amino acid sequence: CASSLVAVNTGELFF.

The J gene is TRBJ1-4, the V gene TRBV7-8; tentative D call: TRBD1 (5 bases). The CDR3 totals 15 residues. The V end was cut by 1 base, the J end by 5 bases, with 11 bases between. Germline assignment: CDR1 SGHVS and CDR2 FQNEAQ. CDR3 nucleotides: TGTGCCAGCAGCTTAGGGCAGGGTCAGAATGAAAAACTGTTTTTT. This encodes CASSLGQGQNEKLFF.

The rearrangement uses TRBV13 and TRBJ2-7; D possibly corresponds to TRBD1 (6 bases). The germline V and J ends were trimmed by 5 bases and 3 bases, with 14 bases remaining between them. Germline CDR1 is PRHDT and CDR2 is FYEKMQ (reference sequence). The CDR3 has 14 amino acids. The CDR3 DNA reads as TGTGCCAGCAGCCCCACCACAGGGTTCTACGAGCAGTACTTC. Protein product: CASSPTTGFYEQYF.

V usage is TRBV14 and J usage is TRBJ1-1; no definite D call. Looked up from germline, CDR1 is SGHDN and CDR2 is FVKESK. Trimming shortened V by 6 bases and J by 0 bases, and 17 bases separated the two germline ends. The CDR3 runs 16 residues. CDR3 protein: CASSRGARAVNTEAFF. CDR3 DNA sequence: TGTGCCAGCAGTAGAGGTGCGAGAGCGGTGAACACTGAAGCTTTCTTT.

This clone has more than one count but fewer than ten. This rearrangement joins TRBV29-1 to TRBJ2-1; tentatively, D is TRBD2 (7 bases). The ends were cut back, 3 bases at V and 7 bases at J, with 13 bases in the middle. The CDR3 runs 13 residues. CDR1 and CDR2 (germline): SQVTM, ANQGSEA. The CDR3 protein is CSVDRGEGNEQFF. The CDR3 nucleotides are TGCAGCGTTGATAGGGGGGAGGGGAATGAGCAGTTCTTC.

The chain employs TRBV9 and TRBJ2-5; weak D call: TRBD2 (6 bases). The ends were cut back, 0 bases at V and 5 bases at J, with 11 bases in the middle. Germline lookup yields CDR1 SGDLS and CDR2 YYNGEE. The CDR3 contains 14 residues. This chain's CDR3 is CASSVVGGEETQYF. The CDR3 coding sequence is TGTGCCAGCAGCGTAGTCGGGGGTGAGGAGACCCAGTACTTC.

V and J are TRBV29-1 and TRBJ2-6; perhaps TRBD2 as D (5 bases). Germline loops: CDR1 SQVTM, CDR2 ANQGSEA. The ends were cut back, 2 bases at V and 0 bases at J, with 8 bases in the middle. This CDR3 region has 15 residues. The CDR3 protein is CSVEKGSSGANVLTF. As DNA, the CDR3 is TGCAGCGTTGAAAAAGGGAGCTCTGGGGCCAACGTCCTGACTTTC.

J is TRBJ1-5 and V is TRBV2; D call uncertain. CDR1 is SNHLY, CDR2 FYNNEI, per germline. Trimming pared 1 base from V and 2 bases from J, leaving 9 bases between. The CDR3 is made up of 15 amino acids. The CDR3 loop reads CASSEGIGGNQPQHF. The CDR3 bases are TGTGCCAGCAGTGAAGGGATCGGGGGCAATCAGCCCCAGCATTTT.

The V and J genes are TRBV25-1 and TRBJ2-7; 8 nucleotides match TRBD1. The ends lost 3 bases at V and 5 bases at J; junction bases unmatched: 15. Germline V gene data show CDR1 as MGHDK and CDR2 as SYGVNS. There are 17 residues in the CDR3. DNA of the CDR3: TGTGCCAGCAGTGATGGTGTCGGGGACAGGTTTACCCACGAGCAGTACTTC. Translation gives CASSDGVGDRFTHEQYF.

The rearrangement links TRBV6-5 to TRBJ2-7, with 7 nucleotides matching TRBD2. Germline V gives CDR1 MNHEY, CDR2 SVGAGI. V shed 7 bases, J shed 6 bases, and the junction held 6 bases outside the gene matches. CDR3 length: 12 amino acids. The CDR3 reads CASNAGESEQYF. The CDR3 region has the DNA TGTGCCAGCAACGCGGGGGAATCCGAGCAGTACTTC.

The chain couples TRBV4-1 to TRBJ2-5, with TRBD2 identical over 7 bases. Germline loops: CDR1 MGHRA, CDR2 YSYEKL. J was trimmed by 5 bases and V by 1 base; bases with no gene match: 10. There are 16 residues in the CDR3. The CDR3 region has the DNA TGCGCCAGCAGCCAAGGGGGGGGACGGTTTGTTGAGACCCAGTACTTC. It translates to CASSQGGGRFVETQYF.

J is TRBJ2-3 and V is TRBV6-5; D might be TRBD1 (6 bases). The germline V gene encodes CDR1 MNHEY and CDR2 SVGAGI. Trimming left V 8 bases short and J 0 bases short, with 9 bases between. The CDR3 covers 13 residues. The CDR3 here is CASGGPSTDTQYF. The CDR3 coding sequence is TGTGCCAGCGGGGGCCCGAGCACAGATACGCAGTATTTT.

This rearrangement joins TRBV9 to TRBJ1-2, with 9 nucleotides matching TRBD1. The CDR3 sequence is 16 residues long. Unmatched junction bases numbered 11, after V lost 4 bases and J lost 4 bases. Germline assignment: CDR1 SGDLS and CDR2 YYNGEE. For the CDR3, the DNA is TGTGCCAGCAGCCAAAGACCGGGACAGGGTACCTATGGCTACACCTTC. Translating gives CASSQRPGQGTYGYTF. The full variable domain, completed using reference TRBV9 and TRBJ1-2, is DSGVTQTPKHLITATGQRVTLRCSPRSGDLSVYWYQQSLDQGLQFLIQYYNGEERAKGNILERFSAQQFPDLHSELNLSSLELGDSALYFCASSQRPGQGTYGYTFGSGTRLTVV.

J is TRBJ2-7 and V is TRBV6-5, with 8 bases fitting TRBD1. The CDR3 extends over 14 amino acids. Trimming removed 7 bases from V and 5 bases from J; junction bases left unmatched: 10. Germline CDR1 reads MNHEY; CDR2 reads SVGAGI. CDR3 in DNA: TGTGCCAGCACCGAAACAGGGGGTTCGAACGAGCAGTACTTC. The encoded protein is CASTETGGSNEQYF.

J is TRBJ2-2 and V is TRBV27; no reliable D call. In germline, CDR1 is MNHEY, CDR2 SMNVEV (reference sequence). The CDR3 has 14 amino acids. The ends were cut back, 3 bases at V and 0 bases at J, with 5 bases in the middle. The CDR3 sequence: CASSFATNTGELFF. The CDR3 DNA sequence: TGTGCCAGCAGTTTTGCGACGAACACCGGGGAGCTGTTTTTT.

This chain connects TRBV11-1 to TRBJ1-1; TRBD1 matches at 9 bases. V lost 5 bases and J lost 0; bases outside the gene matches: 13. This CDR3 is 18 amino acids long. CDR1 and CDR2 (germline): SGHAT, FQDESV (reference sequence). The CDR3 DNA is TGTGCCAGCAGCCCCCGGGACAGGGTTTGGGCAATGAACACTGAAGCTTTCTTT. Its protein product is CASSPRDRVWAMNTEAFF.

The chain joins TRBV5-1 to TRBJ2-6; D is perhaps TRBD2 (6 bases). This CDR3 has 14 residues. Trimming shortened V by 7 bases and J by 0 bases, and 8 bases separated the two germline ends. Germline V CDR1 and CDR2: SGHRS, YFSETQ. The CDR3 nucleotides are TGCGCCAGCGGGAGGTTCTCTGGGGCCAACGTCCTGACTTTC. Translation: CASGRFSGANVLTF.

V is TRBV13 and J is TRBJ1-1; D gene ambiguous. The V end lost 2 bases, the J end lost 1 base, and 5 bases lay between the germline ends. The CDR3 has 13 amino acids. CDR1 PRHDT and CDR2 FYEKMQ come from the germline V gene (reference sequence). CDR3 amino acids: CASSLRQNTEAFF. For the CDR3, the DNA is TGTGCCAGCAGCTTAAGACAGAACACTGAAGCTTTCTTT.

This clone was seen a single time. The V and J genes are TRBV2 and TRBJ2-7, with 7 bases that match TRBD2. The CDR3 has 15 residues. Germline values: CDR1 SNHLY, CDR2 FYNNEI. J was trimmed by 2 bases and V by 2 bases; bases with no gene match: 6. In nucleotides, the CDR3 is TGTGCCAGCAGTGAACTGGGTGGGGGGGCCTACGAGCAGTACTTC. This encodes CASSELGGGAYEQYF.

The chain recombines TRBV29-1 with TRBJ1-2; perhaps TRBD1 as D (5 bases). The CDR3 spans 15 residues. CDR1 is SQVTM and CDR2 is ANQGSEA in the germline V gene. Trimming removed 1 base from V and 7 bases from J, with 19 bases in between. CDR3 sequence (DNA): TGCAGCGTTGAAGCACTTTGGGGGGTCTATTTTGGCTACACCTTC. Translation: CSVEALWGVYFGYTF.

The CDR3 region has the DNA TGTGCCAGCAGTTTAGGACAACTCGACAATCAGCCCCAGCATTTT. Amino acid sequence: CASSLGQLDNQPQHF. The chain employs TRBV27 and TRBJ1-5, with TRBD1 as a possible D gene (5 bases). Germline CDR1 MNHEY, CDR2 SMNVEV (reference sequence). V gave up 2 bases and J gave up 3 bases, with 11 bases separating them. CDR3 length: 15 amino acids.

For the CDR3, the DNA is TGTGCCAGCAGTACCCCCCCCGGGACTAGTGCTTACAATGAGCAGTTCTTC. Translating gives CASSTPPGTSAYNEQFF. The chain couples TRBV14 to TRBJ2-1, with TRBD2 identical over 8 bases. The junction had 14 bases not matched to a gene; V was cut back by 6 bases and J by 4 bases. In germline, CDR1 is SGHDN, CDR2 FVKESK. This CDR3 has 17 amino acids. Drawing the rest from reference TRBV14 and TRBJ2-1, the complete variable domain is EAGVTQFPSHSVIEKGQTVTLRCDPISGHDNLYWYRRVMGKEIKFLLHFVKESKQDESGMPNNRFLAERTGGTYSTLKVQPAELEDSGVYFCASSTPPGTSAYNEQFFGPGTRLTVL.

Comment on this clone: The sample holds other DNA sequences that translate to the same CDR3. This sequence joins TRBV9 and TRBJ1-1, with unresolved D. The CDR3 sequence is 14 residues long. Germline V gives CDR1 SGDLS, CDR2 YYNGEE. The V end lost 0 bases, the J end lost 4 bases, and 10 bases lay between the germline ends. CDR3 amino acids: CASSVAGSGTEAFF. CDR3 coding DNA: TGTGCCAGCAGCGTAGCGGGTAGTGGCACTGAAGCTTTCTTT.

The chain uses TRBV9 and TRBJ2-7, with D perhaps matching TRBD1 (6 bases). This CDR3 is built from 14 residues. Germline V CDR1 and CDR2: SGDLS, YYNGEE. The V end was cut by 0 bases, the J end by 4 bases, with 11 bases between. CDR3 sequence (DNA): TGTGCCAGCAGCGTAGACAGGGTTGGGTACGAGCAGTACTTC. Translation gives CASSVDRVGYEQYF.

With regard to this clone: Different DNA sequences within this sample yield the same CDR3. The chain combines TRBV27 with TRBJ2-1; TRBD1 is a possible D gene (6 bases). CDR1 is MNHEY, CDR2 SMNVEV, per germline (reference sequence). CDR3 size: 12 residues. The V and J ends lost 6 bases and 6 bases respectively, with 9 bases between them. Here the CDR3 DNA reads TGTGCCAGCAGCAGGGGTTCCAATGAGCAGTTCTTC. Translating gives CASSRGSNEQFF.